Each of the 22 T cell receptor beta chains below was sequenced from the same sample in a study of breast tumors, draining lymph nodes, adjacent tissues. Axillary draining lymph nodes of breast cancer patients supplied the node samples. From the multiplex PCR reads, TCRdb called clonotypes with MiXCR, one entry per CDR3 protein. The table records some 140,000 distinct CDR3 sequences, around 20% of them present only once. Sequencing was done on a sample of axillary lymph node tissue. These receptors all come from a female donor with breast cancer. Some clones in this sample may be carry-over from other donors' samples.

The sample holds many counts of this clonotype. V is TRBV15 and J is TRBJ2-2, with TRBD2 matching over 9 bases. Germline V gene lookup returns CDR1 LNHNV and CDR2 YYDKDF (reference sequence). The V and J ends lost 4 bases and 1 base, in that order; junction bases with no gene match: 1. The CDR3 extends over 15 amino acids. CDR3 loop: CATSTSGMNTGELFF. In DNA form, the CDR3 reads TGTGCCACCAGCACTAGCGGGATGAACACCGGGGAGCTGTTTTTT.

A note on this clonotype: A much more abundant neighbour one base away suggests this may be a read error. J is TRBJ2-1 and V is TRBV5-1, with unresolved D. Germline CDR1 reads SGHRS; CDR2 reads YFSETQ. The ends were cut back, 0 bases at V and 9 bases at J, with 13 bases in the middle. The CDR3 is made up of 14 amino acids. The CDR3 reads CASSLGRPPGEQFF. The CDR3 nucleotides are TGCGCCAGCAGCTTGGGCAGGCCCCCAGGTGAGCAGTTCTTC.

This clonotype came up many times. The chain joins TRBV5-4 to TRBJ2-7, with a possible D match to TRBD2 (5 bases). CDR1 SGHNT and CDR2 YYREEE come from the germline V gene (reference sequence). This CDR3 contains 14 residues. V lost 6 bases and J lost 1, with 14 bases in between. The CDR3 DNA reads TGTGCCAGCACCAAAGGACCGGGATCCTACGAGCAGTACTTC. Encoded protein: CASTKGPGSYEQYF.

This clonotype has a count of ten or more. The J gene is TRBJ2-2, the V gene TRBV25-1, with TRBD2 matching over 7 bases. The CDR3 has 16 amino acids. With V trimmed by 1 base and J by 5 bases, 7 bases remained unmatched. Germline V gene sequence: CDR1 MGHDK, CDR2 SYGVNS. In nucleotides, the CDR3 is TGTGCCAGCAGTGAATCCGGTCTAGCGGCTACCGGGGAGCTGTTTTTT. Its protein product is CASSESGLAATGELFF. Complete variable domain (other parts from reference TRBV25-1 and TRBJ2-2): EADIYQTPRYLVIGTGKKITLECSQTMGHDKMYWYQQDPGMELHLIHYSYGVNSTEKGDLSSESTVSRIRTEHFPLTLESARPSHTSQYLCASSESGLAATGELFFGEGSRLTVL.

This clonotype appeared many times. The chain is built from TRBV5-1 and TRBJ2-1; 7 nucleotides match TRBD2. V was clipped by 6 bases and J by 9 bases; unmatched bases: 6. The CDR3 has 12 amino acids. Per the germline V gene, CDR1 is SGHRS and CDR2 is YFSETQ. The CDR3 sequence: CASKGQRGEQFF. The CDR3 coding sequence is TGCGCCAGCAAGGGCCAGCGGGGTGAGCAGTTCTTC.

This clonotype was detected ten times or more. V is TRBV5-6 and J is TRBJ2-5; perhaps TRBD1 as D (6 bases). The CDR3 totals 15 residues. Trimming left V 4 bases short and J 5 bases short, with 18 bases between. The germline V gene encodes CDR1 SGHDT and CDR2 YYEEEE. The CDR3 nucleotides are TGTGCCAGCAGCGTAATGTCAGGGGCTGGGGAGACCCAGTACTTC. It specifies CASSVMSGAGETQYF.

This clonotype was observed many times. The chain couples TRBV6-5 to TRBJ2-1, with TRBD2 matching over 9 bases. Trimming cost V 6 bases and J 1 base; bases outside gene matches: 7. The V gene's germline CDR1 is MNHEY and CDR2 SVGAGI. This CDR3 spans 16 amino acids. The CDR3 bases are TGTGCCAGCAGCCCGGTAGCGGGAGAATCCTACAATGAGCAGTTCTTC. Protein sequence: CASSPVAGESYNEQFF.

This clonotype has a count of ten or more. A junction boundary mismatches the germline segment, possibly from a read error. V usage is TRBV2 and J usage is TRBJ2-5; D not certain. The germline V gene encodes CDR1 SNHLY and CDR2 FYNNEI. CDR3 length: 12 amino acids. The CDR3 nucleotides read TGTGCCAGCAGGGAAGTCCAAGAGACCCAGTACTTC. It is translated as CASREVQETQYF.

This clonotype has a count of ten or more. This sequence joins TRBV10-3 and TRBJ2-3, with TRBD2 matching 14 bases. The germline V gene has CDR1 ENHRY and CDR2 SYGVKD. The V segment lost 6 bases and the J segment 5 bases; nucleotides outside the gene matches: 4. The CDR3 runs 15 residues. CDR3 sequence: CAIRETSGRVDTQYF. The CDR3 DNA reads TGTGCCATCAGGGAGACTAGCGGGAGGGTAGATACGCAGTATTTT.

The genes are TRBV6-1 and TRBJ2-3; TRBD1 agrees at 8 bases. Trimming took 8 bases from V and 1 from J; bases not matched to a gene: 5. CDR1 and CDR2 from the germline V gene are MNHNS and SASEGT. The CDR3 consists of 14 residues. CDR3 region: CASLGQGGTDTQYF. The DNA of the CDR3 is TGTGCCAGCTTAGGACAGGGTGGCACAGATACGCAGTATTTT.

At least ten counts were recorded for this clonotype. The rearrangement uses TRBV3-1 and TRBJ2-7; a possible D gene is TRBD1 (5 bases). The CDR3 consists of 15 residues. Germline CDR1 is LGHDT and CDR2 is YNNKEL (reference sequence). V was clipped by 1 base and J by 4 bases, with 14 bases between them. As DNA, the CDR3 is TGTGCCAGCAGCCAAGGATCCGTAGGGGAATACGAGCAGTACTTC. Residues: CASSQGSVGEYEQYF.

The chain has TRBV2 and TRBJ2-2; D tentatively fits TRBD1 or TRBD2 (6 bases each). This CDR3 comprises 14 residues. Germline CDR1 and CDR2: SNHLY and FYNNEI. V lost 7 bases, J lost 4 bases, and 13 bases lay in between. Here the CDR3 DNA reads TGTGCCAGCAATGGGGGGCGGGGCACCGGGGAGCTGTTTTTT. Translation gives CASNGGRGTGELFF.

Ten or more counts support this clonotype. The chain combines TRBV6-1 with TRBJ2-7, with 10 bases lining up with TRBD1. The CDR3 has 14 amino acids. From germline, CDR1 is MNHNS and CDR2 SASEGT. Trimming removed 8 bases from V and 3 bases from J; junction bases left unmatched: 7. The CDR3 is CASLRGTGDYEQYF. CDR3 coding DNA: TGTGCCAGCCTGCGAGGGACAGGGGACTACGAGCAGTACTTC.

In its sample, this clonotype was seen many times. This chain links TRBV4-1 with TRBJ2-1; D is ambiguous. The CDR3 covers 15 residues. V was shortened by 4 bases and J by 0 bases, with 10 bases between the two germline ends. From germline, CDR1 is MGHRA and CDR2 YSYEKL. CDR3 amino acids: CASSPSVSSYNEQFF. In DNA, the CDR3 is TGCGCCAGCAGCCCCTCGGTGAGCTCCTACAATGAGCAGTTCTTC.

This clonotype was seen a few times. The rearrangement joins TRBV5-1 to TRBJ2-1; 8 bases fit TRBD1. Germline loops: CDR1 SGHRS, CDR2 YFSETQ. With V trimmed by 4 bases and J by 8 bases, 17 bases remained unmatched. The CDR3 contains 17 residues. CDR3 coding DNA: TGCGCCAGCAGCCCAACCTACGACAGGGGCAGATACGATGAGCAGTTCTTC. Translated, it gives CASSPTYDRGRYDEQFF.

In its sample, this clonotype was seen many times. CDR3 bases: TGTGCCAGCAGCGTCCCGTCGGGCGGCAGCTCCTACGAGCAGTACTTC. Translation gives CASSVPSGGSSYEQYF. The rearrangement links TRBV6-1 to TRBJ2-7; D unclear. Trimming took 6 bases from V and 0 from J, leaving 18 bases between them. The CDR3 covers 16 residues. From germline, CDR1 is MNHNS and CDR2 SASEGT.

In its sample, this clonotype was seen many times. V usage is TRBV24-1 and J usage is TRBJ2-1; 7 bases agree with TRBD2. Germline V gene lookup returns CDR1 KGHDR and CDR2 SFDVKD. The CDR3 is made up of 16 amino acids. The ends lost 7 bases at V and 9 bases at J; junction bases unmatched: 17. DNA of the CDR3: TGTGCCACCAGCCCATTTACCGGGACTACTATCGGTGAGCAGTTCTTC. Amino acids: CATSPFTGTTIGEQFF.

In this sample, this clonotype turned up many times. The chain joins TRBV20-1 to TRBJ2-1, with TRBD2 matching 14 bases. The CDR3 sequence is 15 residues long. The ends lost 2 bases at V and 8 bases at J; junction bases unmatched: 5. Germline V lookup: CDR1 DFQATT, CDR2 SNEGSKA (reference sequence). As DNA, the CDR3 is TGCAGTGCTAGATTAGGGACTAGCGGGAGTCATGAGCAGTTCTTC. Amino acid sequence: CSARLGTSGSHEQFF.

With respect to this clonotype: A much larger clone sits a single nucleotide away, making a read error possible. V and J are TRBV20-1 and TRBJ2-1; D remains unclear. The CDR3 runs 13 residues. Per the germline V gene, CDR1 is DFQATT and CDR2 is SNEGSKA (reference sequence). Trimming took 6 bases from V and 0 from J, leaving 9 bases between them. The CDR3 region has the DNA TGCAGTGCCTCCGGCCCCTCCTACAATGAGCAGTTCTTC. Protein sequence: CSASGPSYNEQFF.

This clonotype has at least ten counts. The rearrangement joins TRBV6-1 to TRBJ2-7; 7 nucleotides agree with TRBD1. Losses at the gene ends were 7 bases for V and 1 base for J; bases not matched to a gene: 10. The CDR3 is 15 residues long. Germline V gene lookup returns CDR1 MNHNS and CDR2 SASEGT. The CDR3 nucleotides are TGTGCCAGCAAAAAGTGGCAGGGGGATTCCTACGAGCAGTACTTC. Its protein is CASKKWQGDSYEQYF.

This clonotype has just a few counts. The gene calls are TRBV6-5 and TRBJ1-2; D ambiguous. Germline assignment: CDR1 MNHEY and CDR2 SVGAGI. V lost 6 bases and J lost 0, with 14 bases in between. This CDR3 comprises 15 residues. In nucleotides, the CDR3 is TGTGCCAGCAGAGTCTATCGGGAAGCTAACTATGGCTACACCTTC. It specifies CASRVYREANYGYTF.

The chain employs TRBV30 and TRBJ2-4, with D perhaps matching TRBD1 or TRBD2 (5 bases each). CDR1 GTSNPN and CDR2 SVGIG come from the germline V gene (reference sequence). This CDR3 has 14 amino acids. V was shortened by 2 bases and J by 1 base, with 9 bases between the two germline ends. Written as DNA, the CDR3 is TGTGCCTGGAGTCCCAGGGAGGCCAAAAACATTCAGTACTTC. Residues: CAWSPREAKNIQYF.